A selection of T cell receptor beta chains follows, all from one sample in a study of cytomegalovirus exposure and HLA in healthy donors. The assay was immunoSEQ multiplex PCR, and TCRdb's table has in-frame clones only and misses some. This sample carries roughly 61,000 clones, about 84% of them seen once, and the ten largest clones take 5.5% to 7%. Sequenced input: PBMCs. Receptors originate from a male donor in good health and CMV-seronegative. CDR3s include the opening cysteine and the closing phenylalanine or tryptophan. The D gene is left open where the match is weak. Only part of the rows carry a size: once, few, many, or a class if the clone is expanded.

v_gene: TRBV6-5; j_gene: TRBJ2-2; d_gene: TRBD2; abundance: .; CDR3nt: TGTGCCAGCCGGGGGGACACCGGGGAGCTGTTTTTT; CDR3aa: CASRGDTGELFF
v_gene: TRBV6-5; j_gene: TRBJ2-1; d_gene: TRBD2; abundance: .; CDR3nt: TGTGCCAGCAAGGTCTTTGGCGGGGGGAACAATGAGCAGTTCTTC; CDR3aa: CASKVFGGGNNEQFF
v_gene: TRBV7-2; j_gene: TRBJ2-1; d_gene: .; abundance: few; CDR3nt: TGTGCCAGCAGCTTAGTCTCGACTCAAGCAGGGAATGAGCAGTTCTTC; CDR3aa: CASSLVSTQAGNEQFF
v_gene: TRBV5-4; j_gene: TRBJ1-1; d_gene: TRBD1; abundance: .; CDR3nt: TGTGCCAGCAGCGCGGACAGGGCGAACACTGAAGCTTTCTTT; CDR3aa: CASSADRANTEAFF
v_gene: TRBV30; j_gene: TRBJ2-2; d_gene: TRBD2; abundance: few; CDR3nt: TGTGCCTGGAGTGTAGCGGGGGGGCACACCGGGGAGCTGTTTTTT; CDR3aa: CAWSVAGGHTGELFF
v_gene: TRBV25-1; j_gene: TRBJ1-4; d_gene: .; abundance: .; CDR3nt: TGTGCCAGCAGTGAAGGCAAGACAACCGGGGATGAAAAACTGTTTTTT; CDR3aa: CASSEGKTTGDEKLFF
v_gene: TRBV19; j_gene: TRBJ1-2; d_gene: TRBD1; abundance: once; CDR3nt: TGTGCCAGTAGTATGGGGACAGGGGATCACTATGGCTACACCTTC; CDR3aa: CASSMGTGDHYGYTF
v_gene: TRBV4-1; j_gene: TRBJ1-5; d_gene: .; abundance: .; CDR3nt: TGCGCCAGCAGCCAATCAGGTAATCAGCCCCAGCATTTT; CDR3aa: CASSQSGNQPQHF
v_gene: TRBV7-2; j_gene: TRBJ2-2; d_gene: TRBD1; abundance: .; CDR3nt: TGTGCCAGCAGCTTGGGACAGAGCACCGGGGAGCTGTTTTTT; CDR3aa: CASSLGQSTGELFF
v_gene: TRBV30; j_gene: TRBJ2-1; d_gene: TRBD1; abundance: .; CDR3nt: TGTGCCTGGAGTAAAGGGGGCATAAATGAGCAGTTCTTC; CDR3aa: CAWSKGGINEQFF
v_gene: TRBV2; j_gene: TRBJ1-6; d_gene: .; abundance: .; CDR3nt: TGTGCCAGCACGGGGGATAATTCACCCCTCCACTTT; CDR3aa: CASTGDNSPLHF
v_gene: TRBV4-2; j_gene: TRBJ2-3; d_gene: TRBD2; abundance: .; CDR3nt: TGTGCCAGCAGCCAGGTACTAGCGGGGGGGCCACTAGATACGCAGTATTTT; CDR3aa: CASSQVLAGGPLDTQYF
v_gene: TRBV11-2; j_gene: TRBJ2-2; d_gene: TRBD1; abundance: .; CDR3nt: TGTGCCAGCAGCTTAGCCCCCCCAGGGACAGGTACCGGGGAGCTGTTTTTT; CDR3aa: CASSLAPPGTGTGELFF
v_gene: TRBV5-1; j_gene: TRBJ2-2; d_gene: .; abundance: .; CDR3nt: TGCGCCAGCAGCTTGACTCCCCCCGGGGAGCTGTTTTTT; CDR3aa: CASSLTPPGELFF
v_gene: TRBV4-3; j_gene: TRBJ2-1; d_gene: TRBD2; abundance: .; CDR3nt: TGCGCCAGCGGCCGGGGGGGGGAGTACAATGAGCAGTTCTTC; CDR3aa: CASGRGGEYNEQFF
v_gene: TRBV27; j_gene: TRBJ2-7; d_gene: .; abundance: .; CDR3nt: TGTGCCAGCAGTTTATTCGCAGTTTCCTACGAGCAGTACTTC; CDR3aa: CASSLFAVSYEQYF
v_gene: TRBV10-1; j_gene: TRBJ2-6; d_gene: .; abundance: .; CDR3nt: TGCGCCAGCAAGGGGGACGGAAGCCAGTCTGGGGCCAACGTCCTGACTTTC; CDR3aa: CASKGDGSQSGANVLTF
v_gene: TRBV5-4; j_gene: TRBJ2-2; d_gene: .; abundance: .; CDR3nt: TGTGCCAGCAGCCCGGGACGGGGGGCCCGAACCGGGGAGCTGTTTTTT; CDR3aa: CASSPGRGARTGELFF
v_gene: TRBV19; j_gene: TRBJ1-3; d_gene: .; abundance: .; CDR3nt: TGTGCCAGTAGTATCAGTATCCTCTCTGGAAACACCATATATTTT; CDR3aa: CASSISILSGNTIYF